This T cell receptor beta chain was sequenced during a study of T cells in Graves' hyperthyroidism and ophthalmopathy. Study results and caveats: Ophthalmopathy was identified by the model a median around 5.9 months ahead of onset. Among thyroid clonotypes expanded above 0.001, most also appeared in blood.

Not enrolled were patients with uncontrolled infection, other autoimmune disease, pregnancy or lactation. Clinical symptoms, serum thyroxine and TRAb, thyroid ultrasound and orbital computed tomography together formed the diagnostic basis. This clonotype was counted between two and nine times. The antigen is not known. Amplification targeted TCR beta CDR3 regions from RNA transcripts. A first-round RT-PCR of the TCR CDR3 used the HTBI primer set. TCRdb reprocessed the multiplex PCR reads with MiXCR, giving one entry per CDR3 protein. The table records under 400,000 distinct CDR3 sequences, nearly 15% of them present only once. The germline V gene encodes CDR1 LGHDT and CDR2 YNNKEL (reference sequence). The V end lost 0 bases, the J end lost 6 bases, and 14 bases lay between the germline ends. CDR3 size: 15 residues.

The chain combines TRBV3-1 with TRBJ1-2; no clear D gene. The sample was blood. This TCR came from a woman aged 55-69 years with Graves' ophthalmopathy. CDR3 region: CASSQEGGGGDGYTF. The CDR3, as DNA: TGTGCCAGCAGCCAAGAAGGAGGTGGCGGCGATGGCTACACCTTC.